Detailed here is one T cell receptor (beta chain). This specimen comes from a study of technical replicates of blood from a few donors. The protocol was immunoSEQ multiplex PCR, while the TCRdb copy is restricted to in-frame clones and leaves out a portion. The sample has about 66,000 clones, more than 75% seen once. The CDR3 is 13 amino acids. The ends were cut back, 3 bases at V and 6 bases at J, with 13 bases in the middle. Germline V gene lookup returns CDR1 SGDLS and CDR2 YYNGEE. V gene TRBV9 combines with J gene TRBJ2-7, with D possibly being TRBD1 (6 bases). This sequence was found in a human donor in good health. Some clones in this sample may be carry-over from other donors' samples. Sequencing was done on a sample of PBMCs. Here the CDR3 reads CASSGTGRGEQYF. CDR3 coding DNA: TGTGCCAGCAGCGGTACAGGGCGAGGCGAGCAGTACTTC.